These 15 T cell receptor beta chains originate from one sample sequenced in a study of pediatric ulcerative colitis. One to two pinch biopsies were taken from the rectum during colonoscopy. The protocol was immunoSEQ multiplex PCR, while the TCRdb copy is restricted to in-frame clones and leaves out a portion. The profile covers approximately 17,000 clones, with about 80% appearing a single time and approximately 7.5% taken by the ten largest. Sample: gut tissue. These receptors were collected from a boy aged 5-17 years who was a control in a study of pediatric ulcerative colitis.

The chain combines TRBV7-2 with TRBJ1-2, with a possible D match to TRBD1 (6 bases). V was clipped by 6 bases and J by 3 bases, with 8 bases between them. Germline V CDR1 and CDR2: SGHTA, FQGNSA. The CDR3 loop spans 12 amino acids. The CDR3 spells CASRRQDYGYTF. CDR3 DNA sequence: TGTGCCAGCAGAAGACAGGACTATGGCTACACCTTC.

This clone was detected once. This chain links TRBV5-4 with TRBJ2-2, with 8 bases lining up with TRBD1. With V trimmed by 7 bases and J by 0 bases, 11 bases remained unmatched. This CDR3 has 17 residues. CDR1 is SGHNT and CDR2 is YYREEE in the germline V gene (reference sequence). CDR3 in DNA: TGTGCCAGCCAAACCCGGGACAGGCTTACGAACACCGGGGAGCTGTTTTTT. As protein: CASQTRDRLTNTGELFF.

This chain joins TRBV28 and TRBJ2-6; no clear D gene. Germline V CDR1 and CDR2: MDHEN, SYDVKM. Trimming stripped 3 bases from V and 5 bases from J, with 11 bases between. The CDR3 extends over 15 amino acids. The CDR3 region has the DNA TGTGCCAGCAGTTTGACACAAAGTCGGGCCAACGTCCTGACTTTC. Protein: CASSLTQSRANVLTF.

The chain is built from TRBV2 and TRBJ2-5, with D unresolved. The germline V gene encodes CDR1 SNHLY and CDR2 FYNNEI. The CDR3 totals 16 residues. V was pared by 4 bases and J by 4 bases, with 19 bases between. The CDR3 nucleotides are TGTGCCAGCAGTGGACCCCAACTTCCAGTCGGAGAGACCCAGTACTTC. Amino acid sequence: CASSGPQLPVGETQYF.

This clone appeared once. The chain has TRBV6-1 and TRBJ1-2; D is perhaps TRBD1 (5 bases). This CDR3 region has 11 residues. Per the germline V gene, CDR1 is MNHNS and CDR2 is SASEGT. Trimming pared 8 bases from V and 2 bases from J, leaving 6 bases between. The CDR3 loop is CASRQNYGYTF. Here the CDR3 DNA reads TGTGCCAGCCGACAGAACTATGGCTACACCTTC.

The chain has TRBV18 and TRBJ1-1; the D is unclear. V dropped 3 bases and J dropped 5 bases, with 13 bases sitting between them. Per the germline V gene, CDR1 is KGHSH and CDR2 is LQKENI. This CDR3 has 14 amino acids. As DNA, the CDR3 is TGTGCCAGCTCACCTCCAAGTACCAGAACTGAAGCTTTCTTT. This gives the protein CASSPPSTRTEAFF.

CDR3 nucleotides: TGTGCCAGCAGTGAAGCGCTTGTCAGGAGCTCCTACGAGCAGTACTTC. Its protein product is CASSEALVRSSYEQYF. J is TRBJ2-7 and V is TRBV6-1; D call uncertain. The germline V gene encodes CDR1 MNHNS and CDR2 SASEGT. This CDR3 contains 16 residues. V was clipped by 0 bases and J by 0 bases, with 12 bases between them.

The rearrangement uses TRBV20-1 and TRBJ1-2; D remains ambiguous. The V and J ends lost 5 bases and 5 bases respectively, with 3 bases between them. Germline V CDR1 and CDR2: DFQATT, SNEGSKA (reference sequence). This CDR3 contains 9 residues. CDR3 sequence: CSAPYGYTF. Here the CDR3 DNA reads TGCAGTGCTCCGTATGGCTACACCTTC.

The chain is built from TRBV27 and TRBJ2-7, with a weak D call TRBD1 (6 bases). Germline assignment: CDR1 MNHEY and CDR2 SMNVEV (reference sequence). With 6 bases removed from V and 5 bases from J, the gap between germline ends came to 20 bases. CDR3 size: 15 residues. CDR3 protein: CASRGRRAGVDEQYF. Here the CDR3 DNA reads TGTGCCAGCAGGGGTCGACGGGCAGGGGTTGACGAGCAGTACTTC.

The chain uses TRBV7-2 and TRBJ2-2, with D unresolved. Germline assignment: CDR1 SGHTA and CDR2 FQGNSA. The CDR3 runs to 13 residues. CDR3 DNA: TGTGCGGTCAGCCCCCGGTCGGGCGGGGAGCTGTTTTTT. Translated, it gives CAVSPRSGGELFF.

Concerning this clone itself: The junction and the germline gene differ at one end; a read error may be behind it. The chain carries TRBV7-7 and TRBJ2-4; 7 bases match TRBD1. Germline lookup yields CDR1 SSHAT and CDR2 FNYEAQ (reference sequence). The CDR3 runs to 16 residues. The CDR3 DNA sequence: TGTGCTAGCAGCTTGATCTCGACAGGGCCCCAAAACATTCAGTACTTC. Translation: CASSLISTGPQNIQYF.

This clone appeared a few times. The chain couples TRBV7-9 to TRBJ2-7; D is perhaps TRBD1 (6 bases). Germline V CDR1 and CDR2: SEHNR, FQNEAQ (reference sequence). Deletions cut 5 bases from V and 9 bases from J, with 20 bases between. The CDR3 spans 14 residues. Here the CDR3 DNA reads TGTGCCAGCAGCGCCCCCGGGACACGAGGGGGGCAGTACTTC. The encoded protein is CASSAPGTRGGQYF.

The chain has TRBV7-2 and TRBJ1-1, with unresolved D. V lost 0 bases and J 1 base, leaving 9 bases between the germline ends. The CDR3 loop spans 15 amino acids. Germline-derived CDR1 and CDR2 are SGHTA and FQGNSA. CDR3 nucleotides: TGTGCCAGCAGCTTAGCGCGGGGAGGGAACACTGAAGCTTTCTTT. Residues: CASSLARGGNTEAFF.

The CDR3: CASGLGLDEKLFF. CDR3 sequence (DNA): TGTGCTAGTGGTTTGGGCCTAGATGAAAAACTGTTTTTT. V and J are TRBV12-5 and TRBJ1-4, with no clear D. This CDR3 spans 13 amino acids. CDR1 is LGHNT and CDR2 is FRNRAP in the germline V gene. V was shortened by 1 base and J by 6 bases, with 6 bases between the two germline ends. The complete variable domain, with remaining parts taken from reference TRBV12-5 and TRBJ1-4, reads DARVTQTPRHKVTEMGQEVTMRCQPILGHNTVFWYRQTMMQGLELLAYFRNRAPLDDSGMPKDRFSAEMPDATLATLKIQPSEPRDSAVYFCASGLGLDEKLFFGSGTQLSVL.

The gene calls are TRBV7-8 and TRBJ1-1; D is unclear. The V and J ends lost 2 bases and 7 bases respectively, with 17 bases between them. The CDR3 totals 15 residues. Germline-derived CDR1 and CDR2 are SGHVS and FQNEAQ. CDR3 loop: CASSLRRVGLIEAFF. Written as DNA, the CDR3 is TGTGCCAGCAGCTTACGCCGGGTTGGATTGATTGAAGCTTTCTTT.